This T cell receptor beta chain was sequenced in a study of graft-versus-host responses after intestinal transplantation. Whole-study context: Recipients obtained multivisceral, liver-intestinal, or isolated intestinal transplants. Following induction with anti-thymocyte globulin, all recipients were given tacrolimus and steroids for about three years. Broader study findings: In recipient marrow, GvH clones were found, and some appeared first in ileum or blood. Within allografts, high graft-versus-host to host-versus-graft clonal ratios were seen among patients with graft-donor T cell macrochimerism.

Profiling relied on immunoSEQ multiplex PCR, and the TCRdb table lists in-frame clones only, not all of them. The repertoire consists of about 99,000 clones, with roughly 87% occurring once and the leading ten covering roughly 1%. Trimming shortened V by 3 bases and J by 2 bases, and 7 bases separated the two germline ends. The germline V gene encodes CDR1 MNHEY and CDR2 SMNVEV (reference sequence). The CDR3 runs to 13 residues. A remark on this clone: Its antigen remains unidentified.

J is TRBJ1-2 and V is TRBV27; a possible D gene is TRBD1 (6 bases). This TCR was sampled from a human donor who received an intestinal transplant. The source was unstimulated CD4+ T cells sorted from spleen or lymph node cells, collected before intestinal transplant. The CDR3 is CASSFTGNYGYTF. In DNA form, the CDR3 reads TGTGCCAGCAGTTTTACAGGGAACTATGGCTACACCTTC.